One and the same sample provided the 28 T cell receptor beta chains below, sequenced in a study of shared clonotypes between healthy human individuals. Sequencing used immunoSEQ multiplex PCR; TCRdb keeps in-frame clones, though not all of them. The sample contains about 1.5 million clones, approximately 98% of which appear only once. Sequences were obtained from naive CD4+ T cells sorted from blood. Specified subset: CD45RA+ positively selected. The receptors stem from a man aged 25-45 years in good health.

J is TRBJ2-4 and V is TRBV19; D is ambiguous. Germline CDR1 reads LNHDA; CDR2 reads SQIVND (reference sequence). The CDR3 is made up of 16 amino acids. Trimming shortened V by 7 bases and J by 0 bases, and 16 bases separated the two germline ends. CDR3 region: CASTVSSRQAKNIQYF. The CDR3, as DNA: TGTGCCAGTACTGTATCCTCACGTCAAGCCAAAAACATTCAGTACTTC.

V usage is TRBV5-6 and J usage is TRBJ1-5; a possible D gene is TRBD1 (6 bases). Germline lookup yields CDR1 SGHDT and CDR2 YYEEEE. Deletions cut 4 bases from V and 2 bases from J, with 16 bases between. This CDR3 contains 16 residues. The CDR3 here is CASSPYQGLGNQPQHF. Written as DNA, the CDR3 is TGTGCCAGCAGCCCATACCAGGGGCTGGGCAATCAGCCCCAGCATTTT.

In the case of this clone: Other DNA sequences in the same sample also yield this CDR3. The chain couples TRBV28 to TRBJ2-2, with TRBD1 matching 8 bases. Germline CDR1 reads MDHEN; CDR2 reads SYDVKM. V shed 2 bases and J 5 bases; nucleotides not matched to a gene: 1. This CDR3 has 14 amino acids. CDR3 DNA: TGTGCCAGCAGTTTAACAGGGGGTACCGGGGAGCTGTTTTTT. Amino acids: CASSLTGGTGELFF.

The chain is built from TRBV19 and TRBJ2-1; D possibly uses TRBD1 or TRBD2 (6 bases each). Germline values: CDR1 LNHDA, CDR2 SQIVND (reference sequence). The CDR3 is made up of 15 amino acids. The germline V and J ends were trimmed by 0 bases and 7 bases, with 13 bases remaining between them. CDR3 sequence: CASSIDGGPGNEQFF. The CDR3 DNA follows: TGTGCCAGTAGTATAGATGGGGGGCCAGGGAATGAGCAGTTCTTC.

This chain connects TRBV29-1 to TRBJ2-2; D is uncertain. The germline V gene encodes CDR1 SQVTM and CDR2 ANQGSEA. Trimming shortened V by 2 bases and J by 4 bases, and 2 bases separated the two germline ends. The CDR3 loop spans 11 amino acids. For the CDR3, the DNA is TGCAGCGTTGAAAGCACCGGGGAGCTGTTTTTT. Protein sequence: CSVESTGELFF.

The chain employs TRBV28 and TRBJ1-5; no definite D call. Germline CDR1 is MDHEN and CDR2 is SYDVKM. The V end was cut by 2 bases, the J end by 0 bases, with 5 bases between. The CDR3 consists of 14 residues. CDR3 sequence (DNA): TGTGCCAGCAGTTTAAAGTTTAGCAATCAGCCCCAGCATTTT. This translates into CASSLKFSNQPQHF.

The rearrangement joins TRBV16 to TRBJ2-7; D call uncertain. The CDR3 covers 15 residues. Germline CDR1 is KGHSY and CDR2 is FQNENV. Trimming removed 5 bases at V and 0 bases at J, with 14 bases between. The CDR3 DNA follows: TGTGCCAGCAGCAGCCGGATCCTGGGCTCCTACGAGCAGTACTTC. Its protein is CASSSRILGSYEQYF.

V is TRBV7-6 and J is TRBJ2-1; 7 positions agree with TRBD2. With V trimmed by 2 bases and J by 0 bases, 4 bases remained unmatched. CDR1 SGHVS and CDR2 FNYEAQ come from the germline V gene. The CDR3 totals 16 residues. DNA for the CDR3: TGTGCCAGCAGCTTAAGCGGGACGAGCTCCTACAATGAGCAGTTCTTC. Translating gives CASSLSGTSSYNEQFF.

The chain links TRBV11-2 to TRBJ2-1, with D unresolved. CDR3 size: 13 residues. V was pared by 2 bases and J by 11 bases, with 13 bases between. Germline lookup yields CDR1 SGHAT and CDR2 FQNNGV. This CDR3 is CASSLRPEWQQFF. The CDR3 DNA reads as TGTGCCAGCAGCTTACGGCCAGAATGGCAGCAGTTCTTC.

The genes are TRBV4-3 and TRBJ2-7; TRBD1 matches 11 bases. The CDR3 has 16 residues. The J segment lost 5 bases and the V segment lost 1 base, leaving 7 bases of the junction unmatched. The V gene's germline CDR1 is LGHNA and CDR2 YSLEER. The CDR3 spells CASSQGSGQGEDEQYF. The CDR3 region has the DNA TGCGCCAGCAGCCAAGGCTCGGGACAGGGGGAGGACGAGCAGTACTTC.

V usage is TRBV29-1 and J usage is TRBJ2-5; perhaps D is TRBD1 or TRBD2 (6 bases each). The CDR3 consists of 12 residues. Per germline, CDR1 SQVTM and CDR2 ANQGSEA. This CDR3 reads CSGGGHQETQYF. The CDR3 DNA reads as TGCAGTGGAGGGGGACACCAAGAGACCCAGTACTTC.

The gene calls are TRBV11-3 and TRBJ2-1; D not resolved. Germline V gene lookup returns CDR1 SGHNT and CDR2 YENEEA. This CDR3 is built from 12 residues. Trimming removed 4 bases from V and 7 bases from J, with 8 bases in between. The CDR3 reads CASSSGSNEQFF. CDR3 coding DNA: TGTGCCAGCAGCTCGGGTTCTAATGAGCAGTTCTTC.

The V call is TRBV29-1, the J call TRBJ2-5; 7 bases line up with TRBD1. Gene TRBJ2-7 matches the end of the DNA better, so the J call may be wrong. The CDR3 has 12 amino acids. Germline-derived CDR1 and CDR2 are SQVTM and ANQGSEA. CDR3 bases: TGCAGCGTCCACAGGGGCGGTAACGAGCAGTACTTC. Encoded protein: CSVHRGGNEQYF.

The chain joins TRBV2 to TRBJ2-6; possible D gene TRBD1, 6 bases. V lost 10 bases, J lost 4 bases, and 11 bases lay in between. In germline, CDR1 is SNHLY, CDR2 FYNNEI. This CDR3 has 13 amino acids. CDR3 bases: TGTGCCACCAACAGGGACGGGGCCAACGTCCTGACTTTC. Translating it yields CATNRDGANVLTF.

The chain combines TRBV14 with TRBJ2-2; 8 nucleotides agree with TRBD1. In germline, CDR1 is SGHDN, CDR2 FVKESK. The CDR3 is 16 residues long. Trimming removed 4 bases from V and 1 base from J; junction bases left unmatched: 5. CDR3: CASSLRQGLNTGELFF. In DNA, the CDR3 is TGTGCCAGCAGCCTAAGACAGGGGCTGAACACCGGGGAGCTGTTTTTT.

The chain links TRBV6-4 to TRBJ2-2; D perhaps matches TRBD1 (7 bases). Germline values: CDR1 MRHNA, CDR2 SNTAGT. The CDR3 covers 14 residues. The V and J ends lost 3 bases and 5 bases respectively, with 10 bases between them. CDR3 in amino acids: CASSEQGRTGELFF. The CDR3 nucleotides read TGTGCCAGCAGTGAACAGGGGAGGACCGGGGAGCTGTTTTTT.

This chain connects TRBV18 to TRBJ1-2, with 12 bases lining up with TRBD1. The CDR3 runs to 16 residues. The V segment lost 6 bases and the J segment 8 bases; nucleotides outside the gene matches: 13. Germline assignment: CDR1 KGHSH and CDR2 LQKENI. Here the CDR3 DNA reads TGTGCCAGCTCGCAGATACCGGGACAGGGGGCGAGGGGCTACACCTTC. Translated, it gives CASSQIPGQGARGYTF.

This clone occurred once. V usage is TRBV2 and J usage is TRBJ2-2; 7 nucleotides match TRBD1. The V segment lost 7 bases and the J segment 1 base; nucleotides outside the gene matches: 6. The CDR3 length is 15 residues. Germline lookup yields CDR1 SNHLY and CDR2 FYNNEI. The CDR3: CASTPDRVNTGELFF. CDR3 sequence (DNA): TGTGCCAGCACCCCCGACAGGGTGAACACCGGGGAGCTGTTTTTT.

The DNA for the CDR3 is TGCGCCAGCAGCTTGGGGCTAGCGGGAGGGATGAACACCGGGGAGCTGTTTTTT. It yields the protein CASSLGLAGGMNTGELFF. The rearrangement uses TRBV5-1 and TRBJ2-2; 12 bases are shared with TRBD2. The CDR3 is 18 amino acids. Per germline, CDR1 SGHRS and CDR2 YFSETQ. Trimming cost V 0 bases and J 1 base; bases outside gene matches: 4.

Notes on this clone: This same CDR3 is encoded by further DNA sequences in the sample. V usage is TRBV7-2 and J usage is TRBJ2-6, with unresolved D. Per the germline V gene, CDR1 is SGHTA and CDR2 is FQGNSA. Trimming removed 3 bases from V and 0 bases from J, with 0 bases in between. The CDR3 covers 13 residues. The CDR3 sequence: CASSFSGANVLTF. The CDR3 DNA reads as TGTGCCAGCAGCTTCTCTGGGGCCAACGTCCTGACTTTC.

The V gene is TRBV6-1, the J gene TRBJ1-2, with a possible D match to TRBD1 (6 bases). The V gene's germline CDR1 is MNHNS and CDR2 SASEGT. The CDR3 has 11 residues. V was pared by 10 bases and J by 7 bases, with 13 bases between. The CDR3 DNA follows: TGTGCCACCTGGGGGGGCCGTGGCTACACCTTC. It yields the protein CATWGGRGYTF.

The V and J genes are TRBV9 and TRBJ2-5; D gene uncertain. Germline values: CDR1 SGDLS, CDR2 YYNGEE. Deletions cut 0 bases from V and 3 bases from J, with 9 bases between. This CDR3 spans 14 amino acids. CDR3 loop: CASSVGGWEETQYF. CDR3 DNA sequence: TGTGCCAGCAGCGTAGGGGGATGGGAAGAGACCCAGTACTTC.

This clone showed up just once. The J gene is TRBJ2-7, the V gene TRBV18; 7 nucleotides align to TRBD1. From germline, CDR1 is KGHSH and CDR2 LQKENI. V shed 5 bases, J shed 6 bases, and the junction held 10 bases outside the gene matches. The CDR3 loop spans 14 amino acids. CDR3 nucleotides: TGTGCCAGCTCAATTAAACAACAGGGGAGCGAGCAGTACTTC. It encodes CASSIKQQGSEQYF.

This sequence joins TRBV15 and TRBJ1-3, with unresolved D. V was trimmed by 0 bases and J by 1 base, leaving 13 bases between them. The CDR3 runs 17 residues. Germline lookup yields CDR1 LNHNV and CDR2 YYDKDF (reference sequence). The chain's CDR3 is CATSRDGTGFSGNTIYF. The CDR3 DNA sequence: TGTGCCACCAGCAGAGATGGAACGGGGTTTTCTGGAAACACCATATATTTT. The full variable domain, rest sourced from reference TRBV15 and TRBJ1-3, is DAMVIQNPRYQVTQFGKPVTLSCSQTLNHNVMYWYQQKSSQAPKLLFHYYDKDFNNEADTPDNFQSRRPNTSFCFLDIRSPGLGDTAMYLCATSRDGTGFSGNTIYFGEGSWLTVV.

The V and J genes are TRBV15 and TRBJ1-1; D unresolved. V lost 4 bases to trimming and J lost 6 bases, with 15 bases between them. Germline V CDR1 and CDR2: LNHNV, YYDKDF (reference sequence). The CDR3 runs to 14 residues. The CDR3 protein is CATSKAAGAAEAFF. CDR3 bases: TGTGCCACCAGCAAAGCGGCCGGCGCCGCTGAAGCTTTCTTT.

The chain has TRBV6-6 and TRBJ2-3; 11 bases fit TRBD2. Trimming took 6 bases from V and 4 from J; bases not matched to a gene: 3. The CDR3 is 14 amino acids. Per the germline V gene, CDR1 is MNHNY and CDR2 is SVGAGI (reference sequence). The DNA for the CDR3 is TGTGCCAGCAGATTAGCGGGAGGGGCAGATACGCAGTATTTT. Protein product: CASRLAGGADTQYF.

This sequence joins TRBV7-9 and TRBJ1-4; TRBD1 matches at 7 bases. The CDR3 has 15 amino acids. Germline loops: CDR1 SEHNR, CDR2 FQNEAQ (reference sequence). The V and J ends lost 5 bases and 10 bases, in that order; junction bases with no gene match: 13. CDR3 sequence (DNA): TGTGCCAGCAGCGTTATGACAGGGAGGTTGGGAAAACTGTTTTTT. Translated, it gives CASSVMTGRLGKLFF.

This rearrangement joins TRBV6-5 to TRBJ1-2, with 8 bases that match TRBD1. The CDR3 runs 15 residues. V shed 0 bases, J shed 4 bases, and the junction held 4 bases outside the gene matches. The V gene's germline CDR1 is MNHEY and CDR2 SVGAGI. CDR3 DNA sequence: TGTGCCAGCAGTTACTCCCAGGGGGCGCGCTATGGCTACACCTTC. Translation gives CASSYSQGARYGYTF.